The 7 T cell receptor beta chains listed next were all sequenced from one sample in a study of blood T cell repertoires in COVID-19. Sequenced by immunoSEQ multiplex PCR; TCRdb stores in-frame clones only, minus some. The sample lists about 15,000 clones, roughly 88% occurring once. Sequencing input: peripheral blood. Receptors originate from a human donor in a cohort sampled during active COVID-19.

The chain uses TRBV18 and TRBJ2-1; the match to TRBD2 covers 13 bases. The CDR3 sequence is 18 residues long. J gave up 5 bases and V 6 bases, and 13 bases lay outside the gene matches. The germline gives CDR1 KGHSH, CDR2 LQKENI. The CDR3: CASSHRGTSGILDNEQFF. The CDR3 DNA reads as TGTGCCAGCTCCCACCGAGGGACTAGCGGGATTCTCGACAATGAGCAGTTCTTC.

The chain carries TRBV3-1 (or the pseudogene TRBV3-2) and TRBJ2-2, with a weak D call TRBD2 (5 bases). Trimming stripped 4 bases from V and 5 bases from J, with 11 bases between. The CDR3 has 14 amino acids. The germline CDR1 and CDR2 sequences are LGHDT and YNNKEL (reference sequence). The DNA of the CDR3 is TGTGCCAGCAGCCGAACGACGGGGACCGGGGAGCTGTTTTTT. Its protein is CASSRTTGTGELFF.

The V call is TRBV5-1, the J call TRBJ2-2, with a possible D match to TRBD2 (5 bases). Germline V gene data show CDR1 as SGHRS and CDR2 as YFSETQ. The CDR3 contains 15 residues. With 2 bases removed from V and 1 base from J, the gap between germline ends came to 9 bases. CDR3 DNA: TGCGCCAGCAGCTTCCGGGGAATGAACACCGGGGAGCTGTTTTTT. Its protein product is CASSFRGMNTGELFF.

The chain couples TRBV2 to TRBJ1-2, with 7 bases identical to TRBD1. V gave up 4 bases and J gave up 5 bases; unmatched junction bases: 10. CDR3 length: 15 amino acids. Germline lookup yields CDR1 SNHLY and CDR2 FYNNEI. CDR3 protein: CASSGQGLGSYGYTF. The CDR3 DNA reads TGTGCCAGCAGTGGACAGGGTTTGGGATCGTATGGCTACACCTTC.

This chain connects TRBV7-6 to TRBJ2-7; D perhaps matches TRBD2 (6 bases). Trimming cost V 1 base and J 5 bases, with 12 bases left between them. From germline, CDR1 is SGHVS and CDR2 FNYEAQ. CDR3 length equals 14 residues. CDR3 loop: CASSLVGGVHEQYF. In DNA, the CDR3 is TGTGCCAGCAGCTTAGTCGGAGGGGTCCACGAGCAGTACTTC. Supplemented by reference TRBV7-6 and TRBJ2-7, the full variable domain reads GAGVSQSPRYKVTKRGQDVALRCDPISGHVSLYWYRQALGQGPEFLTYFNYEAQQDKSGLPNDRFSAERPEGSISTLTIQRTEQRDSAMYRCASSLVGGVHEQYFGPGTRLTVT.

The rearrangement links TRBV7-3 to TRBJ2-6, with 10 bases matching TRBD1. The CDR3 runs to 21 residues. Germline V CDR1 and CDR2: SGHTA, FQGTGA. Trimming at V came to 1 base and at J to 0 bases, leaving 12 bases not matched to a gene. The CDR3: CASSLKGPETGGSSGANVLTF. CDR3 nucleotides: TGTGCCAGCAGCTTAAAGGGGCCCGAGACAGGGGGCAGCTCTGGGGCCAACGTCCTGACTTTC.

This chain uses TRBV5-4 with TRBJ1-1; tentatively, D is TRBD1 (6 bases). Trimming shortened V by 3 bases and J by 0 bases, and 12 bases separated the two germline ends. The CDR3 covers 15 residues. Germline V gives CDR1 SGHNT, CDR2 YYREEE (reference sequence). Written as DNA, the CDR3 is TGTGCCAGCAGCTCAGGACAGAGCTTGAACACTGAAGCTTTCTTT. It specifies CASSSGQSLNTEAFF.